Presented here are 3 T cell receptor beta chains from one specimen sequenced in a study of control samples from healthy donors and cancer patients (dated by TCRdb to the early 2020s). Receptor amplification or capture employed the immunoSEQ multiplex PCR assay. This immuneACCESS table, as held by TCRdb, lists in-frame sequences with V and J called but not all clones. Of the missing ones, under half trace to an unresolved V gene in checked studies; the others have no known cause. The sample table shows 150,000 to 180,000 clones, and just under 95% are seen once. About 5.6% of the sample goes to the ten largest clones. The sample consisted of blood. The receptor source for this set is a man aged 40-49 years in good health.

J is TRBJ1-5 and V is TRBV27; 7 nucleotides line up with TRBD1. The germline CDR1 and CDR2 sequences are MNHEY and SMNVEV (reference sequence). The CDR3 consists of 15 residues. V trimming: 3 bases; J trimming: 3 bases; junction bases outside the gene matches: 5. The CDR3, as DNA: TGTGCCAGCAGTTTGGGGGGACAGCCCAATCAGCCCCAGCATTTT. This encodes CASSLGGQPNQPQHF.

V gene TRBV9 combines with J gene TRBJ2-5, with D possibly being TRBD1 (6 bases). Deletions cut 3 bases from V and 3 bases from J, with 9 bases between. CDR1 and CDR2 (germline): SGDLS, YYNGEE. The CDR3 loop spans 13 amino acids. The CDR3 protein is CASSERTEETQYF. Written as DNA, the CDR3 is TGTGCCAGCAGCGAGAGGACAGAAGAGACCCAGTACTTC. Combining the CDR3 with reference TRBV9 and TRBJ2-5 gives the whole variable domain DSGVTQTPKHLITATGQRVTLRCSPRSGDLSVYWYQQSLDQGLQFLIQYYNGEERAKGNILERFSAQQFPDLHSELNLSSLELGDSALYFCASSERTEETQYFGPGTRLLVL.

The V and J genes are TRBV29-1 and TRBJ2-2; 10 nucleotides agree with TRBD1. Trimming removed 3 bases from V and 5 bases from J; junction bases left unmatched: 6. Germline CDR1 is SQVTM and CDR2 is ANQGSEA. The CDR3 has 15 residues. The CDR3 DNA sequence: TGCAGCGTTGAGATCAGGACAGGGGGAACCGGGGAGCTGTTTTTT. Translating gives CSVEIRTGGTGELFF.